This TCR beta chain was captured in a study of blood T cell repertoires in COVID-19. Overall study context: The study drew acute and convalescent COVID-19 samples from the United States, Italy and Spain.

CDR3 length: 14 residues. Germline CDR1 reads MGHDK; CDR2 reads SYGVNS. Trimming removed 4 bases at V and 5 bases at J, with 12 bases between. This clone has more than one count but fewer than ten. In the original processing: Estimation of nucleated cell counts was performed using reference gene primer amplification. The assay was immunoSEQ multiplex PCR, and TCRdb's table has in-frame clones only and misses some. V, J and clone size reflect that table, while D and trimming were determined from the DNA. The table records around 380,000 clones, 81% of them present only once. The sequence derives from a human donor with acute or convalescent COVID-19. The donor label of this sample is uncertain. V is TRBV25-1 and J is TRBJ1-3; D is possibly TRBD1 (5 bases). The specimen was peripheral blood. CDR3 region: CASSGSGLRNTIYF. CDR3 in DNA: TGTGCCAGCAGTGGGTCAGGGCTTAGAAACACCATATATTTT.